This TCR beta chain was retrieved from a study of T cell responses to AZD1222 COVID-19 vaccine. Study outcomes and limitations: Clonal diversity may have been underestimated, and the donors were mostly white British, with more females than males. The study sampled repertoires only after the peak T cell response.

In its sample, this clone was seen once. Its antigen remains unknown. Trimming took 7 bases from V and 2 from J, leaving 14 bases between them. The CDR3 is 13 amino acids. Looked up from germline, CDR1 is SQVTM and CDR2 is ANQGSEA. The table came from immunoSEQ multiplex PCR; TCRdb's copy has only in-frame clones and leaves some out. The sample shows 140,000 to 150,000 clones, 90% to 95% of them seen only once. The material sequenced was peripheral blood, taken on day 0 of AZD1222 vaccination. This clonotype originated in an adult in good health. This chain links TRBV29-1 with TRBJ1-1, with TRBD1 as a possible D gene (6 bases). The CDR3 sequence is CSGTGRINTEAFF. In nucleotides, the CDR3 is TGCAGCGGCACAGGGAGGATAAACACTGAAGCTTTCTTT. The variable domain in full, with the rest retrieved from reference TRBV29-1 and TRBJ1-1, is SAVISQKPSRDICQRGTSLTIQCQVDSQVTMMFWYRQQPGQSLTLIATANQGSEATYESGFVIDKFPISRPNLTFSTLTVSNMSPEDSSIYLCSGTGRINTEAFFGQGTRLTVV.